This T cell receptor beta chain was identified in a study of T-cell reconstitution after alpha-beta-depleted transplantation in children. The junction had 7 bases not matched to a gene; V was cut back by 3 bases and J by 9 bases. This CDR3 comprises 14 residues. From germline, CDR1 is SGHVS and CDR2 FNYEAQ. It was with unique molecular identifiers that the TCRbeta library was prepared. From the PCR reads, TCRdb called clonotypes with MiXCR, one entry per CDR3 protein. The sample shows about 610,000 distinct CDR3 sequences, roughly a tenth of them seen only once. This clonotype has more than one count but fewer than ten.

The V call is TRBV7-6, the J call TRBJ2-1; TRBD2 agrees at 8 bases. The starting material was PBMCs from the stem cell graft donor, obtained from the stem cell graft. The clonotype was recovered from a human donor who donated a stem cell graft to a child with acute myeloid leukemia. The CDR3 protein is CASSLGLVGTEQFF. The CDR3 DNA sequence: TGTGCCAGCAGCTTGGGACTAGTAGGGACTGAGCAGTTCTTC.